This TCR beta chain was sequenced in a study of shared clonotypes between healthy human individuals. Study summary: The donors, a couple of women and a few men, were aged 18 to 49. The study, taken as a whole, reports: The naive CD4 repertoires of a few donors were compared, and roughly 5% of clonotypes were shared. Larger richness was generally estimated for naive than memory subsets.

Generated by immunoSEQ multiplex PCR, the TCRdb table keeps only in-frame clones and is missing some. This table has about 2.1 million clones, 80% to 95% appearing once. Remarks on this clone: No antigen is known for it.

V was cut by 3 bases and J by 1 base, with 7 bases left in between. This CDR3 has 14 residues. CDR1 and CDR2 from the germline V gene are LNHDA and SQIVND (reference sequence). CD8 cells classed as naive were CD45RO-negative and positively selected for CCR7, excluding terminally differentiated effector memory CD45RA+ cells. The sample taken for sequencing was naive CD8+ T cells from PBMCs. This receptor was obtained from a man aged 18 to 30 in good health. Some clones in this sample may be carry-over from other donors' samples. The chain couples TRBV19 to TRBJ2-1; D not resolved. CDR3 sequence (DNA): TGTGCCAGTAGTATCTCACCATCCTACAATGAGCAGTTCTTC. As protein: CASSISPSYNEQFF.